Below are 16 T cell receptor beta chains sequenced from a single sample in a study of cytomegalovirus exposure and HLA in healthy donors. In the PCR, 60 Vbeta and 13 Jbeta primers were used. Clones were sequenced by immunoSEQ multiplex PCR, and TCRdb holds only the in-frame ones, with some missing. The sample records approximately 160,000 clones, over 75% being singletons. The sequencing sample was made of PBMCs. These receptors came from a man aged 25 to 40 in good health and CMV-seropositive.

The CDR3 loop reads CASSAGTSGVDTQYF. The CDR3 bases are TGTGCCAGTAGTGCCGGGACTAGCGGGGTCGATACGCAGTATTTT. The rearrangement joins TRBV19 to TRBJ2-3, with 13 bases fitting TRBD2. This CDR3 comprises 15 residues. With 5 bases clipped from V and 6 bases from J, the junction kept 5 bases outside the gene matches. Per germline, CDR1 LNHDA and CDR2 SQIVND (reference sequence).

Here the CDR3 DNA reads TGCGCCAGCAGCTTGGTGGGGGCGTCTACCTACGAGCAGTACTTC. This translates into CASSLVGASTYEQYF. This sequence joins TRBV5-1 and TRBJ2-7; D might be TRBD1 (6 bases). Germline CDR1 and CDR2: SGHRS and YFSETQ. The CDR3 runs to 15 residues. V was clipped by 0 bases and J by 2 bases, with 12 bases between them.

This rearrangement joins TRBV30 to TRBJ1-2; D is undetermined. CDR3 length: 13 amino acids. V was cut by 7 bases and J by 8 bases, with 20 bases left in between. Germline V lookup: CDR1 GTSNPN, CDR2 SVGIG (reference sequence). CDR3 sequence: CASRGWGNGGYTF. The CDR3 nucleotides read TGTGCCTCCAGAGGGTGGGGAAATGGCGGCTACACCTTC. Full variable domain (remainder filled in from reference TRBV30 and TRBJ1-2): SQTIHQWPATLVQPVGSPLSLECTVEGTSNPNLYWYRQAAGRGLQLLFYSVGIGQISSEVPQNLSASRPQDRQFILSSKKLLLSDSGFYLCASRGWGNGGYTFGSGTRLTVV.

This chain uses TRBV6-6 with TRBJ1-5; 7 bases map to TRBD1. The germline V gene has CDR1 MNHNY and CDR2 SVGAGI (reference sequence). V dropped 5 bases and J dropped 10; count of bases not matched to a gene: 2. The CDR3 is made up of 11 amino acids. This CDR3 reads CASSPGGPQHF. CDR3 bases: TGTGCCAGCAGTCCAGGGGGTCCCCAGCATTTT.

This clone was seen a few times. DNA for the CDR3: TGTGCCAGCAGCTTCACAGGGAGCACCTCCTACGAGCAGTACTTC. Its protein product is CASSFTGSTSYEQYF. The rearrangement joins TRBV28 to TRBJ2-7; a possible D gene is TRBD1 (6 bases). Per the germline V gene, CDR1 is MDHEN and CDR2 is SYDVKM. Trimming took 6 bases from V and 0 from J, leaving 15 bases between them. The length of the CDR3 is 15 residues. The variable domain in full, with the rest retrieved from reference TRBV28 and TRBJ2-7, is DVKVTQSSRYLVKRTGEKVFLECVQDMDHENMFWYRQDPGLGLRLIYFSYDVKMKEKGDIPEGYSVSREKKERFSLILESASTNQTSMYLCASSFTGSTSYEQYFGPGTRLTVT.

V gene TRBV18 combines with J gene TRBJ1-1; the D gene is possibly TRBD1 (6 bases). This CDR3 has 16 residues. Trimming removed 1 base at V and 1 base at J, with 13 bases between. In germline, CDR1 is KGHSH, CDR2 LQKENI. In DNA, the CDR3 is TGTGCCAGCTCACCACTTGGGGCGACAGGGAACACTGAAGCTTTCTTT. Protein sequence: CASSPLGATGNTEAFF. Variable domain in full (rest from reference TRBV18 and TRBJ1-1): NAGVMQNPRHLVRRRGQEARLRCSPMKGHSHVYWYRQLPEEGLKFMVYLQKENIIDESGMPKERFSAEFPKEGPSILRIQQVVRGDSAAYFCASSPLGATGNTEAFFGQGTRLTVV.

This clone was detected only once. The CDR3 DNA follows: TGTGCCAGCAGCCCTCGGGACTGGGCCTACGAGCAGTACTTC. Protein: CASSPRDWAYEQYF. V is TRBV7-9 and J is TRBJ2-7; tentatively, D is TRBD2 (6 bases). Deletions cut 5 bases from V and 2 bases from J, with 13 bases between. From germline, CDR1 is SEHNR and CDR2 FQNEAQ (reference sequence). This CDR3 is built from 14 residues.

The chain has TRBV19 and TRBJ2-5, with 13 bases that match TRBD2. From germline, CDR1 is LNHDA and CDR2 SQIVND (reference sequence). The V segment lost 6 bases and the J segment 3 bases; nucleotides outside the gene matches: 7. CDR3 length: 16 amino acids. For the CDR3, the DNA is TGTGCCAGTAGCCGACTAGCGGGAGGTCGAAAAGAGACCCAGTACTTC. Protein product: CASSRLAGGRKETQYF.

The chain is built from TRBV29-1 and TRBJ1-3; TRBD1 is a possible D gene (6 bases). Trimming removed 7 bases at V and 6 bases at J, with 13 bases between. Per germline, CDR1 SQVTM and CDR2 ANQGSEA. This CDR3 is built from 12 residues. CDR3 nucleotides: TGCAGCGCCGGGGCAGGGGTAAACACCATATATTTT. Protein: CSAGAGVNTIYF.

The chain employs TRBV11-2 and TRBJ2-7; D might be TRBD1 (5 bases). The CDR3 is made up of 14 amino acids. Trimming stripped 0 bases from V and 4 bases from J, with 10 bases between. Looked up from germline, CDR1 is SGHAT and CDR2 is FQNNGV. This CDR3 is CASSLDPGRYEQYF. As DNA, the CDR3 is TGTGCCAGCAGCTTAGATCCAGGGCGGTACGAGCAGTACTTC.

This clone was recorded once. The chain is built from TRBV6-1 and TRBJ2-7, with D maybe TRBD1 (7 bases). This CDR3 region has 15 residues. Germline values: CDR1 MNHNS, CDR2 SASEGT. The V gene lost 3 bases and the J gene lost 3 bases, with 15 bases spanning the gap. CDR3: CASSEEEGAYYEQYF. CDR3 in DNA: TGTGCCAGCAGTGAGGAGGAGGGGGCATACTACGAGCAGTACTTC.

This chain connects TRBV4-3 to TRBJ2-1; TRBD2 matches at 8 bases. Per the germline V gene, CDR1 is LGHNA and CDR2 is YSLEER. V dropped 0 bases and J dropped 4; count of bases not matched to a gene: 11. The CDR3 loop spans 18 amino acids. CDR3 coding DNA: TGCGCCAGCAGCCAAGAGTACTACGGCGGGGGGACATACAATGAGCAGTTCTTC. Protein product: CASSQEYYGGGTYNEQFF.

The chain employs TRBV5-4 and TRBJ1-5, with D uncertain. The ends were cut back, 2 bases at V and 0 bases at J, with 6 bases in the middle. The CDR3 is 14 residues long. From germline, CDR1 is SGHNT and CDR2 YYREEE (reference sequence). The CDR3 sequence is CASSFRGSNQPQHF. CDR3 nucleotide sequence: TGTGCCAGCAGCTTCCGCGGTAGCAATCAGCCCCAGCATTTT. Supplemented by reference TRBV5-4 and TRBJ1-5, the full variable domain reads ETGVTQSPTHLIKTRGQQVTLRCSSQSGHNTVSWYQQALGQGPQFIFQYYREEENGRGNFPPRFSGLQFPNYSSELNVNALELDDSALYLCASSFRGSNQPQHFGDGTRLSIL.

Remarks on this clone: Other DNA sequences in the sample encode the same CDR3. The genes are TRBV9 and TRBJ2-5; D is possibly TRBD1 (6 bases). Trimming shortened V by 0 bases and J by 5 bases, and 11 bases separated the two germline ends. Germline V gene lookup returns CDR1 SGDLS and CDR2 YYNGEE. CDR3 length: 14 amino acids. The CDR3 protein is CASSVGGRGETQYF. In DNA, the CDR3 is TGTGCCAGCAGCGTAGGGGGGCGCGGGGAGACCCAGTACTTC.

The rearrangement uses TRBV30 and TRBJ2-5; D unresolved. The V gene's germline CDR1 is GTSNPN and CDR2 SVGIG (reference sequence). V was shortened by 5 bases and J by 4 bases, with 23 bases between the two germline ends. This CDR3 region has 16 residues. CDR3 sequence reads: CAWELNHYMSRETQYF. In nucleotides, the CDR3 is TGTGCCTGGGAACTCAATCACTACATGAGTCGAGAGACCCAGTACTTC.

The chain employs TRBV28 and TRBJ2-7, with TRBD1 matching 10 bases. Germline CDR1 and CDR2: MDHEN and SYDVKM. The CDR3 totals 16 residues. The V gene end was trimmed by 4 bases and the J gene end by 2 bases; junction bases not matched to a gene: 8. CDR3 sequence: CASSSSPGQGTYEQYF. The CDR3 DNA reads TGTGCCAGCAGTTCGTCCCCGGGACAGGGGACCTACGAGCAGTACTTC.